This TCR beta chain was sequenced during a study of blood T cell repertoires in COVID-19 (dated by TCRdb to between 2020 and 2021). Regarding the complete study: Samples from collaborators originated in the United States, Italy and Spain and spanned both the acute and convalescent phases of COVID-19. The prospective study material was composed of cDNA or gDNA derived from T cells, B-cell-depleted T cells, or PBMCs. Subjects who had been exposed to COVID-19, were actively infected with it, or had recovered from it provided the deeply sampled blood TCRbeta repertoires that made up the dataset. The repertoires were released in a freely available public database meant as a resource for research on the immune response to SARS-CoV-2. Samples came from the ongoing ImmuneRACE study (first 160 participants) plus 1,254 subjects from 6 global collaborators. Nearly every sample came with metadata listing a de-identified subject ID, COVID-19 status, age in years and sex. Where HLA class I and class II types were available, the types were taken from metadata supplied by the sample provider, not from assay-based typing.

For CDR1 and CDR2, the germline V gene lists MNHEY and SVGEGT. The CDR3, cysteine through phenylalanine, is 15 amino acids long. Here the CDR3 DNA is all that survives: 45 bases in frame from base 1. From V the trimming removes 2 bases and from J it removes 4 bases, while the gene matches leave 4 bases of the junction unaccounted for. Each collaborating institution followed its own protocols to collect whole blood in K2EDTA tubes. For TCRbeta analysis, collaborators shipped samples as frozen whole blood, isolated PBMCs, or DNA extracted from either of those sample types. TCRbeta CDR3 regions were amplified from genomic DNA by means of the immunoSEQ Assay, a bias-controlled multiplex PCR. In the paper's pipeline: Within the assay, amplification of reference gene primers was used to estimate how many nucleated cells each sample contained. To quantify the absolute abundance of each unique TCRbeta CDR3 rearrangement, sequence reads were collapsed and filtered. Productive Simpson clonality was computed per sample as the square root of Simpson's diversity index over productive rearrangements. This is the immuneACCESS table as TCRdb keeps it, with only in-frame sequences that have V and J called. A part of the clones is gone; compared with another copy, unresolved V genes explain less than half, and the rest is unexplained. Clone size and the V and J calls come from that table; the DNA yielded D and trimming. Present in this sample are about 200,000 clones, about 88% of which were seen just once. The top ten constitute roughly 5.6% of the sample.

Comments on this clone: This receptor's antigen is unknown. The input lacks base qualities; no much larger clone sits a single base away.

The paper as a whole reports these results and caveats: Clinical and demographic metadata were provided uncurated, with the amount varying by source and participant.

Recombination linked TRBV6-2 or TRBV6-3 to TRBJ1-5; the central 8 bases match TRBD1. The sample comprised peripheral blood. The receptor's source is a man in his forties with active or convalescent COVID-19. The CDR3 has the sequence CASSYLDRVNQPQHF. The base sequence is TGTGCCAGCAGTTACCTGGACAGGGTAAATCAGCCCCAGCATTTT.